This T cell receptor (beta chain) was documented in a study of Graves' ophthalmopathy and Graves' hyperthyroidism. This clonotype has at least ten counts. CDR3 regions of TCR beta were amplified from RNA transcripts. HTBI primers primed a first-round RT-PCR, and a second-round multiplex PCR followed. TCRdb ran MiXCR on the multiplex PCR reads and lists one entry per CDR3 protein. The sample has some 410,000 distinct CDR3 sequences, 20% to 25% seen once. CDR1 SEHNR and CDR2 FQNEAQ come from the germline V gene (reference sequence). The CDR3 contains 15 residues. V trimming: 1 base; J trimming: 5 bases; junction bases outside the gene matches: 7.

The sequence came from a woman younger than 35 with stable Graves' hyperthyroidism. The V call is TRBV7-9, the J call TRBJ1-2, with TRBD1 identical over 7 bases. The material sequenced was peripheral blood. In DNA, the CDR3 is TGTGCCAGCAGCTTAGATCACGGGACAGCATATGGCTACACCTTC. This translates into CASSLDHGTAYGYTF.